This TCR beta chain originates from a study of identical twins. Study-level points and caveats: Out-of-frame alpha sequences common to twins were enriched for low generation probability. Diverse VJ usage suggested most zero-insertion clonotypes were not invariant T cells.

The CDR3 spans 10 residues. From germline, CDR1 is DFQATT and CDR2 SNEGSKA (reference sequence). The ends were cut back, 1 base at V and 10 bases at J, with 4 bases in the middle. The cDNA had a unique molecular identifier and a template-switch universal primer site. One entry per CDR3 protein, called by TCRdb with MiXCR from the 5' RACE reads. The sample lists about 250,000 distinct CDR3 sequences; around 8.3% were seen once. This clonotype was detected a few times. Its cognate antigen is unknown. This same sample was also taken into another study, of yellow fever vaccine responses in identical twins. That investigation notes: Reportedly, twins showed a vaccine T cell response that looked partly convergent and partly personalized.

The V call is TRBV20-1, the J call TRBJ2-2; D unclear. The sample taken for sequencing was CD8+ T cells sorted from blood. The TCR was taken from a woman younger than 30 in good health. CDR3 nucleotides: TGCAGTGCTAGAGCCCCGGAGCTGTTTTTT. It yields the protein CSARAPELFF.